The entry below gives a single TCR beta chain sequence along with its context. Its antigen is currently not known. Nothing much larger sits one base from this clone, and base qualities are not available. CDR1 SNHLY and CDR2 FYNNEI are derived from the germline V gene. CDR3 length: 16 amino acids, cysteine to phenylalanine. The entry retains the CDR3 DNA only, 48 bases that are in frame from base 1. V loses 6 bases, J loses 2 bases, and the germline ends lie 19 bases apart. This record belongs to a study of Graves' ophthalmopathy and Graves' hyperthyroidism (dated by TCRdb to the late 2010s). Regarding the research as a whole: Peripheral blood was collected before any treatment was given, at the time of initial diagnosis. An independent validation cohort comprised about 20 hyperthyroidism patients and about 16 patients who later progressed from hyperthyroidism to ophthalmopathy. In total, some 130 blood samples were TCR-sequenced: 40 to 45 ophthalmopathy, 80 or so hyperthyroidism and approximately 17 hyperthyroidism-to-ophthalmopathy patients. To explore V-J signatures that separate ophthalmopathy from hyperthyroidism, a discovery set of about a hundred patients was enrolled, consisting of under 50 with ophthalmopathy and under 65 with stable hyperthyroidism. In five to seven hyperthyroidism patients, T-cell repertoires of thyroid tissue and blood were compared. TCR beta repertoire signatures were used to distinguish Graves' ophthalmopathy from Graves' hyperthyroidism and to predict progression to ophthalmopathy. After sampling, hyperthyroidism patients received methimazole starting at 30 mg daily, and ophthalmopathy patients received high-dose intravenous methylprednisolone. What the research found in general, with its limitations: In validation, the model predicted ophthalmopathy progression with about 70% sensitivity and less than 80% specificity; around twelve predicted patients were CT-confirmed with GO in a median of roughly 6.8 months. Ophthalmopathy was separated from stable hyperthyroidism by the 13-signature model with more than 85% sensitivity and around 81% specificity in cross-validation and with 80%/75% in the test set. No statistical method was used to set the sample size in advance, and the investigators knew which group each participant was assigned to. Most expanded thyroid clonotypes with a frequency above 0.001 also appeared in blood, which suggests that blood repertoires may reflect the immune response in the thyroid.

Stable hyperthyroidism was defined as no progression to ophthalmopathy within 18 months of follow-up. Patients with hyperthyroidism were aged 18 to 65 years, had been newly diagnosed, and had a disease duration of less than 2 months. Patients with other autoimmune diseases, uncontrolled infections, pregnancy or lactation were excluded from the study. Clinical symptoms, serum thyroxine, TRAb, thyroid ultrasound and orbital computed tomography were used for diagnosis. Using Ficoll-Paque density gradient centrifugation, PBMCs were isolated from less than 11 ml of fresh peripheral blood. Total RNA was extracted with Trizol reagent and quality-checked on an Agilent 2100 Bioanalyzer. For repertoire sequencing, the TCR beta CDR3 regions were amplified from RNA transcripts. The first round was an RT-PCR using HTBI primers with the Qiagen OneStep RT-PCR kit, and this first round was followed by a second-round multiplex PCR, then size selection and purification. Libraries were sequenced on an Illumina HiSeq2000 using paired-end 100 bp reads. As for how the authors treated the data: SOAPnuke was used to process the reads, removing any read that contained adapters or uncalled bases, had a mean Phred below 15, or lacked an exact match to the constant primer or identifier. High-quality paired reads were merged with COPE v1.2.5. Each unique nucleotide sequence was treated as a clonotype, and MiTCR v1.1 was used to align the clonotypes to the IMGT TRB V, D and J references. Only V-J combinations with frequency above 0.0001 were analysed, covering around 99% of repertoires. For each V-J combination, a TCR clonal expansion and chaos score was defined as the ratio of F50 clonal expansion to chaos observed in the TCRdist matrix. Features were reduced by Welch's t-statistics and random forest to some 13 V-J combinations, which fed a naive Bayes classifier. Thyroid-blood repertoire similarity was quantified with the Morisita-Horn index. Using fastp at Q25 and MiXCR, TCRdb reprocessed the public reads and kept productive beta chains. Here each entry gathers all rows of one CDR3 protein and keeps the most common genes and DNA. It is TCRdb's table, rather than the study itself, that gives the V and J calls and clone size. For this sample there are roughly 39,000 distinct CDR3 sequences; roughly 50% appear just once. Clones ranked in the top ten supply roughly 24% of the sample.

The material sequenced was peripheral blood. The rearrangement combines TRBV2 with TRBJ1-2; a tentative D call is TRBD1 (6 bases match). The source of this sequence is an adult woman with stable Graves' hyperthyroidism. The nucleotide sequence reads TGTGCCAGCAGCTTGGCAGGGGCTTCATCCAACTATGGCTACACCTTC. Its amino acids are CASSLAGASSNYGYTF.